This T cell receptor beta chain was profiled in a study of CD8+ T cells in alopecia areata (dated by TCRdb to 2017 to 2018). A note on the overall study: Treated patients were enrolled in an open-label pilot trial of oral tofacitinib at 5 to 10 mg twice daily for moderate-to-severe alopecia areata. Patients received tofacitinib for 6 to 18 months and were then followed off drug for 6 months to check for delayed response and recurrence. The SALT score, which quantifies the percentage of affected scalp surface area, was used to measure disease severity in treated patients. The study used high-throughput TCRbeta sequencing to examine T cell clonal expansion in alopecia areata, in both the C3H/HeJ mouse model and human patients. On the human side, TCRbeta sequencing was run on scalp tissue and on sorted CD4+ and CD8+ peripheral blood T cells from healthy controls and from alopecia areata patients with either patchy or totalis/universalis disease. Biopsies were taken from tofacitinib-treated patients at baseline and again at 4 and 24 weeks into treatment, and several of those patients also had a later scalp biopsy. Scalp clonality was compared among normal scalp (n=4), patchy alopecia areata scalp (n=8), and alopecia totalis/universalis scalp (n=8). RNA was extracted with the PAXgene miRNA kit for fixed scalp, the miRNeasy kit for PBMCs, and the RNeasy kit for mouse skin. TCRbeta CDR3 regions were amplified by immunoSEQ multiplex PCR using 35 Vbeta forward and 13 Jbeta reverse primers.

Study-wide conclusions, independent of this receptor: Compared with normal scalp, lesional scalp, particularly in alopecia totalis/universalis, had higher clonality and more expanded CD8+ clones, which suggests antigenic drive. Shared TCR sequences between patients were less evident than in mice, which may be partly attributable to HLA diversity in the patient population. Scalp TCR repertoire analysis is complicated because resident alphabeta T cells in normal human skin are also sequenced, whereas mouse skin is dominated by gammadelta T cells. Because the treated cohort was small and had only one nonresponder, larger studies are needed to examine links between baseline CD8+ expansion and response. With tofacitinib, both scalp clonality and the number of expanded CD8+ clones among the top 100 scalp clones went down significantly. During tofacitinib treatment, many expanded lesional clones stuck around in both scalp and blood, and this persistence may partly explain why relapse happens after treatment is stopped.

On this clone itself: Its antigen is still unknown. Base qualities are missing; no much larger clone stands one base away.

The library was obtained by the immunoSEQ multiplex PCR assay. RNA was extracted from all samples and reverse transcribed into cDNA as template for TCR sequencing. SuperScript III was used for first-strand cDNA synthesis, primed with a 2:1 mix of oligo-dT and random hexamers. A synthetic immune receptor repertoire was used to gauge amplification bias, and whatever bias remained was removed computationally. For the original study's pipeline: After raw reads were preprocessed to remove errors, the CDR3 was defined following IMGT conventions as running from the conserved cysteine to phenylalanine. To get clonality, Shannon entropy was normalized by log2 of the number of productive unique TCRs and the result was subtracted from 1. Whether scalp clones were CD4 or CD8 was inferred by matching scalp TCRbeta sequences against CD4 and CD8 repertoires sorted from blood. TCRdb mirrors the immuneACCESS table, restricted to in-frame sequences. Some clones are absent from its copies; in checked studies, under half trace to an unresolved V gene, and the reason for the others is unknown. V, J and clone size are those of that table, while D and trimming were read from the DNA. In this sample the table shows about 210,000 clones, approximately 70% of which occur a single time. Over 1% of the sample rests with the top ten.

Based on the germline V gene, the CDR1 and CDR2 sequences are SGDLS and YYNGEE. Taken from cysteine to phenylalanine, the CDR3 has 16 residues. The sequence is cut down to CDR3 DNA, 48 bases in frame from base 1. V is trimmed back by 3 bases and J by 2 bases, and the junction contains 8 bases that no gene match accounts for. The treatment or condition label here, explained by the study, means: oral pan-JAK inhibitor, 5-10 mg twice daily. Peripheral blood and lesional scalp punch biopsies were obtained from patients with alopecia areata. PBMCs were isolated by density centrifugation and stained for CD3, CD4 and CD8, and CD4+ and CD8+ T cells were sorted on a FACSAria.

The TCR was taken from a human donor with alopecia areata. Here the sequenced sample was CD4+ T cells sorted from blood, taken around week 44, from a patient treated with tofacitinib. The chain is encoded by TRBV9 joined to TRBJ2-1; TRBD1 agrees with 7 junctional bases. The CDR3 reads CASSARQGEPYNEQFF. The bases are TGTGCCAGCAGCGCCCGACAGGGAGAACCCTACAATGAGCAGTTCTTC.